The source of this T cell receptor beta chain is a study of cytomegalovirus exposure and HLA in healthy donors. The CDR3 sequence is 15 residues long. J gave up 6 bases and V 4 bases, and 8 bases lay outside the gene matches. From germline, CDR1 is SGHRS and CDR2 YFSETQ. Primers for the PCR totalled 60 Vbeta and 13 Jbeta. The protocol was immunoSEQ multiplex PCR, while the TCRdb copy is restricted to in-frame clones and leaves out a portion. Seen here are under 150,000 clones, over 75% observed once, and the top ten hold around 2.5%. Sequencing was performed on PBMCs. This chain links TRBV5-1 with TRBJ2-1, with 9 bases fitting TRBD1. The receptor was isolated from a male donor in good health and CMV-seronegative. CDR3 coding DNA: TGCGCCAGCAGCGTCGGGACAGGGATTGCCAATGAGCAGTTCTTC. Protein product: CASSVGTGIANEQFF. The variable domain in full, with the rest retrieved from reference TRBV5-1 and TRBJ2-1, is KAGVTQTPRYLIKTRGQQVTLSCSPISGHRSVSWYQQTPGQGLQFLFEYFSETQRNKGNFPGRFSGRQFSNSRSEMNVSTLELGDSALYLCASSVGTGIANEQFFGPGTRLTVL.